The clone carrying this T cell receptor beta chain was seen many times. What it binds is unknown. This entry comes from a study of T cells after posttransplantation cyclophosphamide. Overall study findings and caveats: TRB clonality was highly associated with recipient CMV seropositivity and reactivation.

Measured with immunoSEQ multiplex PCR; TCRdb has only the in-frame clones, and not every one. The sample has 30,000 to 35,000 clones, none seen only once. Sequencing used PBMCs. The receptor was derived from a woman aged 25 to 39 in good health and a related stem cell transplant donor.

This chain's CDR3 is CASRNVQGDSYNEQFF. For the CDR3, the DNA is TGTGCCAGCAGGAACGTACAGGGGGACTCCTACAATGAGCAGTTCTTC. The chain employs TRBV7-9 and TRBJ2-1; TRBD1 matches at 8 bases. The germline CDR1 and CDR2 sequences are SEHNR and FQNEAQ (reference sequence). CDR3 size: 16 residues. V trimming: 6 bases; J trimming: 0 bases; junction bases outside the gene matches: 7.